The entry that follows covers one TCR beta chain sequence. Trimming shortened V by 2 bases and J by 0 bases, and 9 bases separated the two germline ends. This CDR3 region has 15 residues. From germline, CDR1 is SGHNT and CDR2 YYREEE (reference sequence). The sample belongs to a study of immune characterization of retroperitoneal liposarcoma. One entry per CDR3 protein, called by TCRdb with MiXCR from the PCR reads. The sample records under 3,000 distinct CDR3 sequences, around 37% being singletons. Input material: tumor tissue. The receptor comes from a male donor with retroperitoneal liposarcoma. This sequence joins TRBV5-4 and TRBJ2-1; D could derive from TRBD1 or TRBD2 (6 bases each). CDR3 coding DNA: TGTGCCAGCAGCTTAGGGGGGAGCTCCTACAATGAGCAGTTCTTC. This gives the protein CASSLGGSSYNEQFF.